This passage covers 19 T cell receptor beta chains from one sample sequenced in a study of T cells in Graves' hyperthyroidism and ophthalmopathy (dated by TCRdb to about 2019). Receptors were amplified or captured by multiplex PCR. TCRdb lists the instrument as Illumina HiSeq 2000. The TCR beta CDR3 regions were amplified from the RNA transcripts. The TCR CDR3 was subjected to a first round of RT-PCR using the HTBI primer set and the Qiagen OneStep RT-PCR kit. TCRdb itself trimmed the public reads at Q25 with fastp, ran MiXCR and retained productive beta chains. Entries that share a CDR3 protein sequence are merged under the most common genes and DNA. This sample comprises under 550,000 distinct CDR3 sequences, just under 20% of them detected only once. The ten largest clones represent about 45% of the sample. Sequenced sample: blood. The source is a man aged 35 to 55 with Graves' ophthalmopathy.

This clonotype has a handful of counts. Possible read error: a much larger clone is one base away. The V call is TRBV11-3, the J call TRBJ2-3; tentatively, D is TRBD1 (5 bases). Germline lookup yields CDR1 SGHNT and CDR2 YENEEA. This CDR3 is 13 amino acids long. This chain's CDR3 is CASGPDSTGTQYF. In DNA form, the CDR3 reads TGTGCCAGCGGTCCCGACTCCACAGGTACGCAGTATTTT.

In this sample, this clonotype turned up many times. Here the CDR3 DNA reads TGTGCCAGCAGTTCTAGCGGGAGGGCCATCTACGAGCAGTACTTC. Residues: CASSSSGRAIYEQYF. V is TRBV28 and J is TRBJ2-7; TRBD2 matches at 12 bases. Germline assignment: CDR1 MDHEN and CDR2 SYDVKM. The CDR3 runs 15 residues. V was pared by 4 bases and J by 3 bases, with 4 bases of the junction left unmatched. Variable domain in full (rest from reference TRBV28 and TRBJ2-7): DVKVTQSSRYLVKRTGEKVFLECVQDMDHENMFWYRQDPGLGLRLIYFSYDVKMKEKGDIPEGYSVSREKKERFSLILESASTNQTSMYLCASSSSGRAIYEQYFGPGTRLTVT.

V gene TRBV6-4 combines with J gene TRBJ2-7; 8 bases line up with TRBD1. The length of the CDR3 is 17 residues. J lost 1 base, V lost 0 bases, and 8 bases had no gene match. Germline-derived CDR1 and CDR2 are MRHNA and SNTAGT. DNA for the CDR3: TGTGCCAGCAGTGACTCTCCCGGACAGGGCAATTCCTACGAGCAGTACTTC. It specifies CASSDSPGQGNSYEQYF.

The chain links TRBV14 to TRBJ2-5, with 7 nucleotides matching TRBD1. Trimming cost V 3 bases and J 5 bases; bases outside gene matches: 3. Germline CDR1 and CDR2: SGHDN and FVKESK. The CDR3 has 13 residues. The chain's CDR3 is CASSHNRGETQYF. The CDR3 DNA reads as TGTGCCAGCAGCCATAACAGGGGTGAGACCCAGTACTTC.

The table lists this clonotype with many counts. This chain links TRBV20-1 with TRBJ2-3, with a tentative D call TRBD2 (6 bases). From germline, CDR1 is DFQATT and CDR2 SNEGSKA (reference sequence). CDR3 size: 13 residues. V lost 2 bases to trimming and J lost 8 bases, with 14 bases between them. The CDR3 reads CSARPTSLGTQYF. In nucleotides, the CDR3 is TGCAGTGCTAGACCGACTAGTTTGGGTACGCAGTATTTT.

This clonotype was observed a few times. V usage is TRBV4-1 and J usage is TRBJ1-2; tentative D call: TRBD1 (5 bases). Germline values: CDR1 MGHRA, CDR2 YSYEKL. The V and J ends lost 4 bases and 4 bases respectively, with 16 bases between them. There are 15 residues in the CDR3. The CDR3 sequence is CASSPGTRLSYGYTF. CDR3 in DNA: TGCGCCAGCAGCCCGGGGACGCGCCTCAGCTATGGCTACACCTTC.

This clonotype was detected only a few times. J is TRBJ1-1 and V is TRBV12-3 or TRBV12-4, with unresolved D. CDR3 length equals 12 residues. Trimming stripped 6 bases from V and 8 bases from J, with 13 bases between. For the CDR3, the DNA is TGTGCCAGCAGGTGGAGGTTGACCGAAGCTTTCTTT. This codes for CASRWRLTEAFF.

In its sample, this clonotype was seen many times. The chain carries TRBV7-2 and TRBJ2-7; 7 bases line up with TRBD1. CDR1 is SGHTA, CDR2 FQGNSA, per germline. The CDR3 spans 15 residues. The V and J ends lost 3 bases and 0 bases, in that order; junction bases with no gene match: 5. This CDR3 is CASSFSPGGSYEQYF. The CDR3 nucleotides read TGTGCCAGCAGCTTTTCACCAGGGGGCTCCTACGAGCAGTACTTC.

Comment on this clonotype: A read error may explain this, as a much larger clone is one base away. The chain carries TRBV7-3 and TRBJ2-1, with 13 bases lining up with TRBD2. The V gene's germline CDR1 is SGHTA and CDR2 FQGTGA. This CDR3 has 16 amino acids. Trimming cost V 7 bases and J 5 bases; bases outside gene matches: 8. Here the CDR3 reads CASNSPGTSGNNEQFF. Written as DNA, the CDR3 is TGTGCCAGCAACTCGCCCGGGACTAGCGGGAACAATGAGCAGTTCTTC.

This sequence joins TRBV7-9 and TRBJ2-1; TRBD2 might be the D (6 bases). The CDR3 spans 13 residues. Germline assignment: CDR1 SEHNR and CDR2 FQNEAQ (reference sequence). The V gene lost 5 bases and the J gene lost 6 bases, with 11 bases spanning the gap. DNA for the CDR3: TGTGCCAGCAGCCTTGGGACTGTCAATGAGCAGTTCTTC. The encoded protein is CASSLGTVNEQFF.

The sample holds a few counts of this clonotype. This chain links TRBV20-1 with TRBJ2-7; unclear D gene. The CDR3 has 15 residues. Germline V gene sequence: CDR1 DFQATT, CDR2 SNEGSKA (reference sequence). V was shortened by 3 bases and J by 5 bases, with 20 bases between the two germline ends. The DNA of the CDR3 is TGCAGTGCTAGGTTGACCCAAGGAAGGACCCACGAGCAGTACTTC. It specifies CSARLTQGRTHEQYF.

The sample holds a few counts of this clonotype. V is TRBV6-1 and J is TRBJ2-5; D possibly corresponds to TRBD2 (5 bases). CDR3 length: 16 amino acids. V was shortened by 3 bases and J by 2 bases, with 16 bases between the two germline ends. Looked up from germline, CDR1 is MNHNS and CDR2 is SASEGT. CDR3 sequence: CASSDASWLLQETQYF. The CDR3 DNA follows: TGTGCCAGCAGTGACGCTAGCTGGCTCCTTCAAGAGACCCAGTACTTC.

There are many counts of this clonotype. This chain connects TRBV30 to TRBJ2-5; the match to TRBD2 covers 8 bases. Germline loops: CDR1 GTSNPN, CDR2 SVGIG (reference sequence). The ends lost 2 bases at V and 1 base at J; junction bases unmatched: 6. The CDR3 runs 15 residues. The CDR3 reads CAWSYSGNIQETQYF. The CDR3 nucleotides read TGTGCCTGGAGTTATAGCGGGAACATCCAAGAGACCCAGTACTTC.

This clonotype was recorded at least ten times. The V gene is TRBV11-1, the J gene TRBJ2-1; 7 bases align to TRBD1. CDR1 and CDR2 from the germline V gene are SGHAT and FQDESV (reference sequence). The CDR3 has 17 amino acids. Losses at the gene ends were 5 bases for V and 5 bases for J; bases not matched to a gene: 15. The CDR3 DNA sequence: TGTGCCAGCAGCCGTTGGTCCTCTCACAGGGGCGACAATGAGCAGTTCTTC. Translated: CASSRWSSHRGDNEQFF.

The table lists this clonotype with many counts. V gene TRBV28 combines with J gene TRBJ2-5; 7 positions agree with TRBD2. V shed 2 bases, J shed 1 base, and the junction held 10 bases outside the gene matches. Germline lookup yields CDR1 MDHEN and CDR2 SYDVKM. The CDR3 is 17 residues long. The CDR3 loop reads CASSLRTRRARQETQYF. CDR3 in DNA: TGTGCCAGCAGTTTACGGACTAGGAGGGCCCGCCAAGAGACCCAGTACTTC.

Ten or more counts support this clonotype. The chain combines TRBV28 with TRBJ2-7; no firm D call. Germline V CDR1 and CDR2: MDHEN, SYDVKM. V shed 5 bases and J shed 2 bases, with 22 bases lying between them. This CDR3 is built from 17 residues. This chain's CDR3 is CASSPYTHSTRTYEQYF. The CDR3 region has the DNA TGTGCCAGCAGTCCCTATACACACAGCACAAGGACCTACGAGCAGTACTTC.

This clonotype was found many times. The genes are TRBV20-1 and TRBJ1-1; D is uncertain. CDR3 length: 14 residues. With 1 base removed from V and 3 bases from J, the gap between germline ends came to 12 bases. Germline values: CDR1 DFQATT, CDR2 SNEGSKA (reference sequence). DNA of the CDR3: TGCAGTGCTAGAGGGTGGCCACATTACACTGAAGCTTTCTTT. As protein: CSARGWPHYTEAFF.

The CDR3 region is CASGSHTGNTEAFF. CDR3 DNA: TGTGCTAGTGGTTCGCACACAGGAAACACTGAAGCTTTCTTT. The rearrangement links TRBV12-5 to TRBJ1-1; a weak D match, TRBD1 (5 bases). CDR3 length: 14 amino acids. V gave up 4 bases and J gave up 2 bases, with 11 bases separating them. Germline CDR1 reads LGHNT; CDR2 reads FRNRAP.

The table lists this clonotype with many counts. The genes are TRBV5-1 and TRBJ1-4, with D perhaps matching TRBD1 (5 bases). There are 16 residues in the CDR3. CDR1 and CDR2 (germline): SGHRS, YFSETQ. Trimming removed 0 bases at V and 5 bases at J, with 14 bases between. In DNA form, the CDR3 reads TGCGCCAGCAGCTTGGGAGCGTGGGGCTCAAATGAAAAACTGTTTTTT. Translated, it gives CASSLGAWGSNEKLFF.